One and the same sample provided the 19 T cell receptor beta chains below, sequenced in a study of beta chain features in type 1 diabetes. cDNA synthesis used the whole RNA isolate, giving expressed TCRB sequences. TCRdb keeps only in-frame clones here, not all; method: immunoSEQ multiplex PCR. There are under 250,000 clones in the sample; roughly 10% occur only once, and 1% to 1.5% lies in the top ten. The material sequenced was central memory CD4+ T cells from blood. These receptors all come from a young man in good health.

The chain has TRBV28 and TRBJ2-3; possible D gene TRBD2, 5 bases. Germline-derived CDR1 and CDR2 are MDHEN and SYDVKM. The CDR3 loop spans 15 amino acids. V lost 2 bases to trimming and J lost 1 base, with 10 bases between them. CDR3 loop: CASSLGGWGTDTQYF. The DNA for the CDR3 is TGTGCCAGCAGTTTAGGCGGGTGGGGCACAGATACGCAGTATTTT.

Regarding this clone: Other nucleotide sequences in the sample specify the same CDR3. CDR3 in amino acids: CASSQDQETQYF. CDR3 sequence (DNA): TGCGCCAGCAGCCAGGACCAAGAGACCCAGTACTTC. This chain connects TRBV5-1 to TRBJ2-5; D remains unclear. The length of the CDR3 is 12 residues. Germline values: CDR1 SGHRS, CDR2 YFSETQ. V was trimmed by 4 bases and J by 0 bases, leaving 4 bases between them.

The chain has TRBV18 and TRBJ1-4; D gene ambiguous. CDR3 length equals 15 residues. The V gene's germline CDR1 is KGHSH and CDR2 LQKENI. Trimming removed 3 bases at V and 5 bases at J, with 13 bases between. The CDR3 loop is CASSPDRAVNEKLFF. The DNA for the CDR3 is TGTGCCAGCTCACCGGATCGGGCAGTAAATGAAAAACTGTTTTTT.

This chain links TRBV5-1 with TRBJ2-3; perhaps TRBD1 as D (7 bases). CDR1 and CDR2 from the germline V gene are SGHRS and YFSETQ. V was pared by 0 bases and J by 5 bases, with 10 bases between. This CDR3 is 14 amino acids long. The CDR3 loop is CASSLGQGGDTQYF. CDR3 sequence (DNA): TGCGCCAGCAGCTTGGGACAGGGAGGAGATACGCAGTATTTT.

Only a few counts were recorded for this clone. A much larger clone differs from this one at a single base, so this may be a read error. The chain joins TRBV7-3 to TRBJ2-1; unclear D gene. This CDR3 spans 11 amino acids. Trimming cost V 3 bases and J 6 bases, with 3 bases left between them. The germline gives CDR1 SGHTA, CDR2 FQGTGA. The CDR3 is CASSFLNEQFF. The CDR3 DNA sequence: TGTGCCAGCAGCTTTCTCAATGAGCAGTTCTTC.

This clone was observed a few times. This chain links TRBV29-1 with TRBJ1-5; 8 bases align to TRBD1. This CDR3 is built from 14 residues. V shed 5 bases and J 4 bases; nucleotides not matched to a gene: 7. Germline V gene sequence: CDR1 SQVTM, CDR2 ANQGSEA. Here the CDR3 reads CSVSAGGRNQPQHF. The CDR3 nucleotides are TGCAGCGTTTCGGCAGGGGGCAGAAATCAGCCCCAGCATTTT. The full variable domain, in which reference TRBV29-1 and TRBJ1-5 provide the parts outside the CDR3, is SAVISQKPSRDICQRGTSLTIQCQVDSQVTMMFWYRQQPGQSLTLIATANQGSEATYESGFVIDKFPISRPNLTFSTLTVSNMSPEDSSIYLCSVSAGGRNQPQHFGDGTRLSIL.

The rearrangement links TRBV4-1 to TRBJ2-1, with 7 bases lining up with TRBD2. J was trimmed by 8 bases and V by 2 bases; bases with no gene match: 9. Looked up from germline, CDR1 is MGHRA and CDR2 is YSYEKL. CDR3 length: 15 amino acids. The CDR3 coding sequence is TGCGCCAGCAGCCAACTGGGAGGGAGGAGAGATGAGCAGTTCTTC. Protein sequence: CASSQLGGRRDEQFF.

This clone was recorded a few times. The chain recombines TRBV5-4 with TRBJ2-3; 8 bases map to TRBD1. Germline-derived CDR1 and CDR2 are SGHNT and YYREEE (reference sequence). CDR3 length equals 14 residues. Trimming cost V 1 base and J 5 bases; bases outside gene matches: 3. The CDR3 loop is CASSLLTGGDTQYF. The CDR3 DNA reads as TGTGCCAGCAGCTTGTTAACAGGGGGAGATACGCAGTATTTT.

Only a few counts were recorded for this clone. This chain links TRBV18 with TRBJ2-7; D unresolved. Looked up from germline, CDR1 is KGHSH and CDR2 is LQKENI. V shed 2 bases and J shed 3 bases, with 8 bases lying between them. The CDR3 is made up of 13 amino acids. CDR3 sequence reads: CASSPGRHYEQYF. CDR3 DNA: TGTGCCAGCTCACCAGGCCGGCACTACGAGCAGTACTTC. Combining the CDR3 with reference TRBV18 and TRBJ2-7 gives the whole variable domain NAGVMQNPRHLVRRRGQEARLRCSPMKGHSHVYWYRQLPEEGLKFMVYLQKENIIDESGMPKERFSAEFPKEGPSILRIQQVVRGDSAAYFCASSPGRHYEQYFGPGTRLTVT.

This clone was found a few times. This rearrangement joins TRBV6-6 to TRBJ2-1; 9 nucleotides agree with TRBD2. V shed 0 bases and J 6 bases; nucleotides not matched to a gene: 3. Germline V gene lookup returns CDR1 MNHNY and CDR2 SVGAGI (reference sequence). CDR3 size: 15 residues. The CDR3 DNA reads TGTGCCAGCAGTTACTCACTAGCGGGCTTCAATGAGCAGTTCTTC. Translated, it gives CASSYSLAGFNEQFF.

The chain joins TRBV7-9 to TRBJ1-1; possible D gene TRBD1, 6 bases. Trimming removed 4 bases from V and 4 bases from J, with 13 bases in between. Germline V gives CDR1 SEHNR, CDR2 FQNEAQ (reference sequence). CDR3 size: 14 residues. The CDR3 nucleotides read TGTGCCAGCAGCTCTCAGGGGCAAGGCACTGAAGCTTTCTTT. Its translation: CASSSQGQGTEAFF.

The J gene is TRBJ2-7, the V gene TRBV11-2, with TRBD2 matching over 11 bases. The trim removed 1 base at V and 2 bases at J, leaving 7 bases unmatched. The CDR3 extends over 17 amino acids. Germline loops: CDR1 SGHAT, CDR2 FQNNGV. For the CDR3, the DNA is TGTGCCAGCAGCTTAGGACGGGGTAGCGGGAGGGCCTACGAGCAGTACTTC. Amino acids: CASSLGRGSGRAYEQYF.

V is TRBV5-1 and J is TRBJ2-7; D is unresolved. In germline, CDR1 is SGHRS, CDR2 YFSETQ. This CDR3 is 13 amino acids long. The V and J ends lost 0 bases and 3 bases respectively, with 7 bases between them. The DNA for the CDR3 is TGCGCCAGCAGCTTGGCTCAGGACTACGAGCAGTACTTC. Protein product: CASSLAQDYEQYF.

In this sample, this clone turned up a few times. The chain has TRBV7-2 and TRBJ2-1; D unclear. The CDR3 sequence is 13 residues long. In germline, CDR1 is SGHTA, CDR2 FQGNSA. Trimming stripped 4 bases from V and 5 bases from J, with 9 bases between. CDR3 sequence: CASSSGFNNEQFF. DNA of the CDR3: TGTGCCAGCAGCTCGGGTTTTAACAATGAGCAGTTCTTC.

This clone was seen ten or more times. V usage is TRBV19 and J usage is TRBJ2-1; 8 bases match TRBD2. Germline assignment: CDR1 LNHDA and CDR2 SQIVND (reference sequence). The J segment lost 5 bases and the V segment lost 2 bases, leaving 5 bases of the junction unmatched. The CDR3 covers 15 residues. The CDR3 region has the DNA TGTGCCAGTAGTATACGCCTAGCGGGTCACAATGAGCAGTTCTTC. This gives the protein CASSIRLAGHNEQFF.

J is TRBJ1-1 and V is TRBV23-1; 7 bases are a match to TRBD1. TRBV23-1 is an ORF; its function is uncertain. The V segment lost 7 bases and the J segment 4 bases; nucleotides outside the gene matches: 6. The CDR3 has 13 amino acids. For the CDR3, the DNA is TGCGCCAGCAACCAGGGGGTTGCCACTGAAGCTTTCTTT. Its protein is CASNQGVATEAFF.

Only a few counts were recorded for this clone. Sequence at one end of the junction differs from germline and may be a read error. Here the CDR3 reads CASSPTIDERFF. CDR3 nucleotides: TGTGCCAGCAGCCCGACTATAGATGAGCGGTTCTTC. V and J are TRBV7-9 and TRBJ2-1; D perhaps matches TRBD2 (5 bases). Germline CDR1 reads SEHNR; CDR2 reads FQNEAQ (reference sequence). CDR3 length: 12 amino acids.

The chain has TRBV9 and TRBJ2-7; possible D gene TRBD2, 6 bases. Per germline, CDR1 SGDLS and CDR2 YYNGEE. Deletions cut 4 bases from V and 6 bases from J, with 17 bases between. The CDR3 contains 14 residues. The CDR3 region has the DNA TGTGCCAGCAGCTTCTCGGGGCGGGACGGCGAGCAGTACTTC. Protein: CASSFSGRDGEQYF.

There are many counts of this clone. The same CDR3 can be traced to other DNA sequences in this sample. The J gene is TRBJ2-5, the V gene TRBV5-1; tentative D call: TRBD2 (6 bases). CDR3 length: 13 amino acids. Germline values: CDR1 SGHRS, CDR2 YFSETQ. Trimming removed 1 base at V and 4 bases at J, with 8 bases between. The CDR3 spells CASSLQGGETQYF. The CDR3, as DNA: TGCGCCAGCAGCTTGCAGGGAGGAGAGACCCAGTACTTC.